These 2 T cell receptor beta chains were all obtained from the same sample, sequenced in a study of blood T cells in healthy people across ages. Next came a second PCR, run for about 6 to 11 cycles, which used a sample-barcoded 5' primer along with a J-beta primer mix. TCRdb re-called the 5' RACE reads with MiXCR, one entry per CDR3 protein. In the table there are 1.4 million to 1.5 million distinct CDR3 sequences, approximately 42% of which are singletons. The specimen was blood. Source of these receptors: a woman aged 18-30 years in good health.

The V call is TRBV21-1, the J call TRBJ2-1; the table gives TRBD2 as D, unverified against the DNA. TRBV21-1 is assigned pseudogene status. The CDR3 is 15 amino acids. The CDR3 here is CASSKPGREYNEQFF. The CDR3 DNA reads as TGTGCCAGCAGCAAACCCGGGAGGGAATACAATGAGCAGTTCTTC.

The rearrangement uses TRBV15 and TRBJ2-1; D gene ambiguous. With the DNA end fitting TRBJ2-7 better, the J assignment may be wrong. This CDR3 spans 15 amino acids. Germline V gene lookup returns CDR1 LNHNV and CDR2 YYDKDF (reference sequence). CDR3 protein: CATSRAGSGYNEQYF. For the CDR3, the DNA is TGTGCCACCAGCAGAGCCGGATCTGGCTACAATGAGCAGTACTTC.